These 27 T cell receptor beta chains share one sample of origin, sequenced in a study of blood T cell repertoires in COVID-19. The assay was immunoSEQ multiplex PCR, and TCRdb's table has in-frame clones only and misses some. The table records 250,000 to 300,000 clones, 70% to 90% of them present only once. The material sequenced was peripheral blood. Receptors were obtained from an older woman with acute or convalescent COVID-19.

This clone was seen only once. This CDR3 reads CASSLTGGVTDTQYF. DNA for the CDR3: TGTGCCAGCAGCTTAACGGGAGGCGTGACAGATACGCAGTATTTT. The chain carries TRBV7-2 and TRBJ2-3, with TRBD2 identical over 7 bases. The junction had 5 bases not matched to a gene; V was cut back by 2 bases and J by 3 bases. The CDR3 contains 15 residues. Germline V gene lookup returns CDR1 SGHTA and CDR2 FQGNSA.

This clone showed up just once. V is TRBV24-1 and J is TRBJ2-1, with 8 bases fitting TRBD1. Germline V gene lookup returns CDR1 KGHDR and CDR2 SFDVKD. The CDR3 consists of 18 residues. The V gene end was trimmed by 4 bases and the J gene end by 0 bases; junction bases not matched to a gene: 10. CDR3 bases: TGTGCCACCAGTGACCAAATCACAGGGGGAAGCTCCTACAATGAGCAGTTCTTC. It is translated as CATSDQITGGSSYNEQFF.

This clone was seen a single time. This rearrangement joins TRBV6-5 to TRBJ1-5, with D uncertain. The germline V gene encodes CDR1 MNHEY and CDR2 SVGAGI. The CDR3 runs 13 residues. Trimming took off 9 bases at V and 4 bases at J, with 13 bases between the two ends. The CDR3 loop is CASTPIINQPQHF. CDR3 nucleotides: TGTGCCAGTACTCCGATAATTAATCAGCCCCAGCATTTT.

The gene calls are TRBV28 and TRBJ2-1, with 12 bases fitting TRBD2. V gave up 5 bases and J gave up 6 bases; unmatched junction bases: 8. CDR3 length equals 16 residues. Looked up from germline, CDR1 is MDHEN and CDR2 is SYDVKM. The CDR3 loop is CASSPTGLAGLNEQFF. The CDR3 DNA is TGTGCCAGCAGTCCAACGGGACTAGCGGGTCTCAATGAGCAGTTCTTC.

This chain uses TRBV18 with TRBJ1-2, with D possibly TRBD1 on 5 matching bases. Trimming removed 0 bases from V and 4 bases from J, with 6 bases in between. The CDR3 totals 13 residues. From germline, CDR1 is KGHSH and CDR2 LQKENI. The CDR3 protein is CASSPPQVYGYTF. The CDR3 DNA reads as TGTGCCAGCTCACCACCACAGGTCTATGGCTACACCTTC.

This chain uses TRBV24-1 with TRBJ2-1; 11 bases align to TRBD2. The CDR3 has 14 amino acids. CDR1 is KGHDR and CDR2 is SFDVKD in the germline V gene. Trimming at V came to 4 bases and at J to 10 bases, leaving 5 bases not matched to a gene. As DNA, the CDR3 is TGTGCCACCAGTGACGGGACTAGCGGCCCAGAGCAGTTCTTC. Protein sequence: CATSDGTSGPEQFF.

The V and J genes are TRBV5-1 and TRBJ2-1, with TRBD1 matching 10 bases. Germline trimming cut 0 bases from V and 7 bases from J; bases unmatched to any gene: 7. Germline values: CDR1 SGHRS, CDR2 YFSETQ. The length of the CDR3 is 16 residues. Here the CDR3 DNA reads TGCGCCAGCAGCTTGGCTTTGGGACAGGGGAAGAATGAGCAGTTCTTC. Encoded protein: CASSLALGQGKNEQFF.

The chain is built from TRBV6-2 or TRBV6-3 and TRBJ2-1; 8 bases map to TRBD1. V trimming: 6 bases; J trimming: 7 bases; junction bases outside the gene matches: 8. From germline, CDR1 is MNHEY and CDR2 SVGEGT. The CDR3 has 14 amino acids. DNA for the CDR3: TGTGCCAGCAGCCACCAGGGGGCATTTAATGAGCAGTTCTTC. Translating it yields CASSHQGAFNEQFF.

The chain links TRBV2 to TRBJ1-3; the match to TRBD1 covers 9 bases. Looked up from germline, CDR1 is SNHLY and CDR2 is FYNNEI. J was trimmed by 2 bases and V by 8 bases; bases with no gene match: 4. The CDR3 has 14 amino acids. CDR3 in amino acids: CASLTGGAGNTIYF. The DNA for the CDR3 is TGTGCCAGCCTGACAGGGGGAGCTGGAAACACCATATATTTT.

The chain is built from TRBV7-9 and TRBJ1-3; the D gene is possibly TRBD1 (6 bases). The germline V and J ends were trimmed by 5 bases and 0 bases, with 11 bases remaining between them. This CDR3 region has 15 residues. The V gene's germline CDR1 is SEHNR and CDR2 FQNEAQ (reference sequence). In DNA form, the CDR3 reads TGTGCCAGCAGCATAGGGGGGGTCTCTGGAAACACCATATATTTT. Protein sequence: CASSIGGVSGNTIYF.

The V call is TRBV3-1 (or the pseudogene TRBV3-2), the J call TRBJ2-1; TRBD2 is a possible D gene (7 bases). The germline V gene encodes CDR1 LGHDT and CDR2 YNNKEL (reference sequence). V dropped 3 bases and J dropped 4 bases, with 16 bases sitting between them. The CDR3 consists of 16 residues. CDR3 protein: CASSHPGGAGYNEQFF. CDR3 nucleotides: TGTGCCAGCAGCCACCCTGGGGGGGCGGGTTACAATGAGCAGTTCTTC.

The chain is built from TRBV9 and TRBJ1-2; D possibly corresponds to TRBD1 (6 bases). The CDR3 contains 14 residues. Trimming shortened V by 4 bases and J by 0 bases, and 10 bases separated the two germline ends. Looked up from germline, CDR1 is SGDLS and CDR2 is YYNGEE. CDR3: CASSPWTANYGYTF. CDR3 nucleotides: TGTGCCAGCAGCCCCTGGACAGCTAACTATGGCTACACCTTC.

This clone was detected once. The V call is TRBV4-3, the J call TRBJ1-2, with D possibly being TRBD1 (5 bases). Germline-derived CDR1 and CDR2 are LGHNA and YSLEER. This CDR3 region has 15 residues. V was pared by 0 bases and J by 7 bases, with 15 bases between. CDR3 sequence: CASSQDEGVAGGYTF. As DNA, the CDR3 is TGCGCCAGCAGCCAAGACGAAGGGGTCGCCGGTGGCTACACCTTC.

V usage is TRBV4-3 and J usage is TRBJ1-1; 9 nucleotides agree with TRBD1. This CDR3 is 14 amino acids long. J lost 6 bases, V lost 3 bases, and 5 bases had no gene match. The germline V gene has CDR1 LGHNA and CDR2 YSLEER. The CDR3 sequence: CASSQDRGEAEAFF. The CDR3 coding sequence is TGCGCCAGCAGCCAGGACAGGGGAGAAGCTGAAGCTTTCTTT.

The chain links TRBV6-5 to TRBJ2-3, with D hard to call. This CDR3 is built from 15 residues. Trimming shortened V by 2 bases and J by 0 bases, and 9 bases separated the two germline ends. From germline, CDR1 is MNHEY and CDR2 SVGAGI. CDR3 DNA: TGTGCCAGCAGTTACCTCAGGTCAAGCACAGATACGCAGTATTTT. Translating gives CASSYLRSSTDTQYF.

The chain is built from TRBV5-1 and TRBJ2-1; 15 nucleotides match TRBD2. The V gene end was trimmed by 4 bases and the J gene end by 8 bases; junction bases not matched to a gene: 7. CDR3 length: 16 amino acids. Germline V CDR1 and CDR2: SGHRS, YFSETQ. CDR3 in DNA: TGCGCCAGCAGCCTAAGGACTAGCGGGGGGGCCGATGAGCAGTTCTTC. It codes for CASSLRTSGGADEQFF. The complete variable domain, with remaining parts taken from reference TRBV5-1 and TRBJ2-1, reads KAGVTQTPRYLIKTRGQQVTLSCSPISGHRSVSWYQQTPGQGLQFLFEYFSETQRNKGNFPGRFSGRQFSNSRSEMNVSTLELGDSALYLCASSLRTSGGADEQFFGPGTRLTVL.

This clone was recorded once. The DNA for the CDR3 is TGCGCCAGCAGCCAAGAAGACCTGGGGCGCGACTATGGCTACACCTTC. Amino acid sequence: CASSQEDLGRDYGYTF. The rearrangement joins TRBV4-1 to TRBJ1-2; D may be TRBD1 (5 bases). With 0 bases removed from V and 3 bases from J, the gap between germline ends came to 14 bases. Germline assignment: CDR1 MGHRA and CDR2 YSYEKL. This CDR3 contains 16 residues.

This chain links TRBV5-6 with TRBJ1-4, with D unresolved. With 1 base removed from V and 7 bases from J, the gap between germline ends came to 11 bases. CDR1 and CDR2 from the germline V gene are SGHDT and YYEEEE. The CDR3 extends over 14 amino acids. CDR3 loop: CASSLPKGGEKLFF. The CDR3 DNA follows: TGTGCCAGCAGCTTGCCCAAGGGAGGTGAAAAACTGTTTTTT.

This clone occurred once. The chain uses TRBV6-5 and TRBJ1-2; tentatively, D is TRBD1 (5 bases). The CDR3 runs 12 residues. V was pared by 5 bases and J by 2 bases, with 6 bases between. CDR1 and CDR2 (germline): MNHEY, SVGAGI. This CDR3 is CASSRGNYGYTF. The CDR3 bases are TGTGCCAGCAGTAGGGGCAACTATGGCTACACCTTC.

The chain combines TRBV7-9 with TRBJ2-1, with TRBD2 as a possible D gene (5 bases). Germline loops: CDR1 SEHNR, CDR2 FQNEAQ (reference sequence). CDR3 length equals 14 residues. Between the trimmed V and J ends, which lost 11 bases and 13 bases, there was a span of 27 bases. CDR3 protein: CALPGGPSLMSQFF. For the CDR3, the DNA is TGTGCCCTCCCCGGAGGCCCATCCTTAATGAGCCAGTTCTTC. Looking up the rest from reference TRBV7-9 and TRBJ2-1 gives the full variable domain: DTGVSQNPRHKITKRGQNVTFRCDPISEHNRLYWYRQTLGQGPEFLTYFQNEAQLEKSRLLSDRFSAERPKGSFSTLEIQRTEQGDSAMYLCALPGGPSLMSQFFGPGTRLTVL.

This clone was observed once. This sequence joins TRBV4-1 and TRBJ1-4; 7 bases are a match to TRBD1. The junction had 11 bases not matched to a gene; V was cut back by 4 bases and J by 6 bases. Germline V gene sequence: CDR1 MGHRA, CDR2 YSYEKL. The length of the CDR3 is 16 residues. The CDR3 DNA is TGCGCCAGCAGCCGCACGCATGGAGGGGGCCATGAAAAACTGTTTTTT. Amino acids: CASSRTHGGGHEKLFF.

This clone has a single count. V usage is TRBV19 and J usage is TRBJ2-2, with D unclear. The V gene's germline CDR1 is LNHDA and CDR2 SQIVND (reference sequence). The CDR3 sequence is 14 residues long. Trimming cost V 3 bases and J 4 bases, with 9 bases left between them. In DNA form, the CDR3 reads TGTGCCAGTAGTATGGGCTACAGCACCGGGGAGCTGTTTTTT. Its translation is CASSMGYSTGELFF.

The chain uses TRBV20-1 and TRBJ2-7; D might be TRBD2 (6 bases). The CDR3 covers 14 residues. Between the trimmed V and J ends, which lost 3 bases and 3 bases, there was a span of 15 bases. In germline, CDR1 is DFQATT, CDR2 SNEGSKA (reference sequence). DNA for the CDR3: TGCAGTGCTAGTGGGGGAGGAATTGGCTACGAGCAGTACTTC. Encoded protein: CSASGGGIGYEQYF.

V usage is TRBV3-1 (or the pseudogene TRBV3-2) and J usage is TRBJ2-7, with 7 positions matching TRBD1. Per germline, CDR1 LGHDT and CDR2 YNNKEL (reference sequence). J lost 2 bases, V lost 6 bases, and 4 bases had no gene match. This CDR3 spans 13 amino acids. The CDR3 coding sequence is TGTGCCAGCAGTTACGGACAGGCCTACGAGCAGTACTTC. Translating it yields CASSYGQAYEQYF.

The chain joins TRBV6-2 or TRBV6-3 to TRBJ2-1, with 8 bases that match TRBD2. The ends lost 2 bases at V and 3 bases at J; junction bases unmatched: 6. This CDR3 comprises 16 residues. Germline assignment: CDR1 MNHEY and CDR2 SVGEGT. The CDR3 loop is CASSYPTGGVYNEQFF. The CDR3 coding sequence is TGTGCCAGCAGTTACCCTACCGGGGGGGTCTACAATGAGCAGTTCTTC.

This clone was detected only once. J is TRBJ2-7 and V is TRBV19; TRBD2 aligns across 10 bases. The CDR3 contains 15 residues. V was pared by 4 bases and J by 4 bases, with 7 bases of the junction left unmatched. The V gene's germline CDR1 is LNHDA and CDR2 SQIVND (reference sequence). CDR3 nucleotides: TGTGCCAGTAGTAGGGAAACTAGCGGGACTTACGAGCAGTACTTC. The encoded protein is CASSRETSGTYEQYF.

The chain links TRBV19 to TRBJ2-4; possible D gene TRBD2, 6 bases. V lost 4 bases to trimming and J lost 0 bases, with 19 bases between them. In germline, CDR1 is LNHDA, CDR2 SQIVND (reference sequence). The CDR3 runs 18 residues. The DNA for the CDR3 is TGTGCCAGTAGTACCCCACCTGGTGGAGGGGTAGCCAAAAACATTCAGTACTTC. Protein sequence: CASSTPPGGGVAKNIQYF.